This T cell receptor (beta chain) is drawn from a study of CD8 T cells in Susac syndrome (dated by TCRdb to the late 2010s). Regarding the study in general: Repertoire sequencing was used to test whether CD8+ T cell activation and differentiation in Susac syndrome was antigen driven. The clonality of the CD8+ T cell repertoire was compared across more than 9 healthy donors, some 14 Susac syndrome patients and around 16 multiple sclerosis patients. The study at large found these results: The number of individuals in the TCR sequencing and HLA analysis was acknowledged as relatively small.

With regard to this clonotype: The clone's antigen remains unknown. No qualities accompany the bases; no much larger clone lies one base away.

Peripheral blood CD8+ and CD4+ T cells from healthy donors, Susac syndrome patients and multiple sclerosis patients were profiled by high-throughput TCR beta sequencing. The multiple sclerosis controls were treatment-naive patients whose relapsing-remitting disease, either stable or active, fulfilled the revised McDonald criteria. Bulk CD8+ and CD4+ T cells were purified by magnetic negative isolation, whereas CD8+ TEMRA cells were enriched by FACS. Blood was drawn into EDTA tubes, processed within 24 hours, and PBMCs were isolated by density gradient centrifugation. PBMCs intended for TCR sequencing were cryopreserved in liquid nitrogen and thawed later in a water bath at 37 degrees C. Purity of sorted or isolated CD4+, CD8+ and CD8+ TEMRA cells was at least 90%. V is cut by 3 bases and J by 8 bases, and the space between the germline ends is 20 bases. The germline V gene sets CDR1 to LGHNA and CDR2 to YNFKEQ. The CDR3 contains 16 residues, cysteine and phenylalanine counted. Here the CDR3 DNA is all that survives: 48 bases in frame from base 1.

RNA was extracted using the RNeasy kit, and roughly 0.5 to 1 microgram was reverse transcribed with random hexamers. The immunoSEQ multiplex PCR assay, covering 54 Vbeta and 13 Jbeta segments, was used to amplify TCR beta CDR3 regions. PCR amplification bias was corrected using a synthetic template baseline for primer optimization and computational correction. The paper's processing steps were these. Only productive sequences were kept, with reads annotated to V, D and J genes according to IMGT and analyzed in immunoSEQ Analyzer. Clonality was computed as one minus Shannon entropy normalized by log2 of the number of productive unique sequences. For each patient and control, public and private clones were evaluated among the 100 most prevalent clones. Susac-specific clones were defined as absent from healthy and MS cohorts, about 1,000 published viral clones and other ImmuneACCESS disease sequences. The raw public reads went through TCRdb reprocessing: fastp at Q25, MiXCR clone calling, in-frame beta chains kept. CDR3 protein duplicates are merged, each entry listing the most common genes and DNA. TCRdb's processing, not the authors' own work, is the source of the V and J calls. This sample has 200,000 or so distinct CDR3 sequences in its table, and roughly 90% of those were observed once. Together, the top ten hold roughly 0.13% of the sample.

The rearrangement combines TRBV4-2 with TRBJ2-1; TRBD2 is possibly the D segment (6 matching bases). Sequenced: CD8+ T cells from PBMCs. The receptor was derived from a human donor with multiple sclerosis. The CDR3 corresponds to CASSQGTGSTWDEQFF. In nucleotide form, the sequence is TGTGCCAGCAGCCAGGGAACCGGGAGTACCTGGGATGAGCAGTTCTTC.